Shown below are 21 T cell receptor beta chains from a single sample sequenced in a study of molecular identifiers for immune sequencing clone quantification. MiXCR, run by TCRdb on the PCR reads, gives a single entry per CDR3 protein. The data contain over 300,000 distinct CDR3 sequences, 24% of them singletons. Input material: naive CD8+ T cells from blood, with Jurkat cell RNA spiked in. The subset: FACS-sorted CD8+CD4-CCR7+CD45RA+ naive T cells. Receptor source: a human donor in good health. Some libraries in this study had Jurkat cell RNA spiked in.

This clonotype was seen repeatedly, ten times or more. V usage is TRBV29-1 and J usage is TRBJ1-1; 10 nucleotides agree with TRBD1. The junction had 11 bases not matched to a gene; V was cut back by 6 bases and J by 4 bases. This CDR3 comprises 15 residues. Germline CDR1 and CDR2: SQVTM and ANQGSEA. Written as DNA, the CDR3 is TGCAGCGTCCCAGACAGGGGGCCCGGGGTCACTGAAGCTTTCTTT. Its protein is CSVPDRGPGVTEAFF.

This clonotype was seen at least ten times. The chain employs TRBV15 and TRBJ2-7, with 7 bases that match TRBD1. The CDR3 consists of 12 residues. V was pared by 4 bases and J by 5 bases, with 2 bases of the junction left unmatched. Germline values: CDR1 LNHNV, CDR2 YYDKDF (reference sequence). The CDR3 nucleotides are TGTGCCACCAGCATGCAGGGGGACGAGCAGTACTTC. Amino acid sequence: CATSMQGDEQYF.

The chain employs TRBV7-9 and TRBJ1-4, with 7 bases lining up with TRBD1. The germline V gene encodes CDR1 SEHNR and CDR2 FQNEAQ (reference sequence). The CDR3 is made up of 17 amino acids. V was pared by 5 bases and J by 5 bases, with 14 bases of the junction left unmatched. The chain's CDR3 is CASSDQSLGQINEKLFF. The CDR3 region has the DNA TGTGCCAGCAGCGACCAGAGCTTGGGACAGATCAATGAAAAACTGTTTTTT.

For this clonotype: A much larger clone differs from this one at a single base, so this may be a read error. This chain joins TRBV20-1 and TRBJ2-4, with D possibly matching TRBD2 (5 bases). Germline CDR1 DFQATT, CDR2 SNEGSKA (reference sequence). The CDR3 is 13 residues long. The CDR3 here is CSAGLLAKNNQYF. CDR3 sequence (DNA): TGCAGTGCTGGCTTGCTAGCCAAAAACAATCAGTACTTC.

With respect to this clonotype: A read error is possible here, since a much larger clone lies one base away. This sequence joins TRBV21-1 and TRBJ2-7; the table gives TRBD2 as D, unverified against the DNA. TRBV21-1 has pseudogene status. The CDR3 spans 13 residues. The CDR3 sequence: CAGSRVGGHEQYF. CDR3 coding DNA: TGTGCCGGCAGCAGGGTGGGAGGCCACGAGCAGTACTTC.

This clonotype was seen more than once but under ten times. The rearrangement joins TRBV24-1 to TRBJ2-4, with 11 bases that match TRBD2. V dropped 2 bases and J dropped 3; count of bases not matched to a gene: 11. The CDR3 is 19 residues long. CDR1 and CDR2 from the germline V gene are KGHDR and SFDVKD. The CDR3 nucleotides read TGTGCCACCAGTGATTCTAGGACACTAGCGGGAGCTGGCAAAAACATTCAGTACTTC. It is translated as CATSDSRTLAGAGKNIQYF.

On this clonotype: This may arise from a read error, as a much more abundant clone is one base away. This CDR3 fails to terminate in the conserved phenylalanine or tryptophan, so it likely reflects a read error. The chain combines TRBV27 with TRBJ1-4, with D perhaps matching TRBD1 (6 bases). The germline gives CDR1 MNHEY, CDR2 SMNVEV (reference sequence). The germline V and J ends were trimmed by 5 bases and 4 bases, with 11 bases remaining between them. The CDR3 length is 14 residues. This chain's CDR3 is CASSLTGFNEKLFS. The CDR3 nucleotides read TGTGCCAGCAGTCTAACAGGGTTTAATGAAAAACTGTTTTCT.

This clonotype turned up a few times. The gene calls are TRBV30 and TRBJ2-3, with TRBD2 as a possible D gene (6 bases). The CDR3 is 13 residues long. Trimming took 4 bases from V and 1 from J, leaving 9 bases between them. CDR1 is GTSNPN, CDR2 SVGIG, per germline (reference sequence). The CDR3 region has the DNA TGTGCCTGGACTAGCGTAGGCACAGATACGCAGTATTTT. Translated: CAWTSVGTDTQYF.

V gene TRBV4-3 combines with J gene TRBJ2-3, with D unclear. The CDR3 has 14 amino acids. Trimming shortened V by 4 bases and J by 10 bases, and 18 bases separated the two germline ends. Germline CDR1 LGHNA, CDR2 YSLEER. The CDR3 reads CASSRDIGAHPQYF. CDR3 nucleotide sequence: TGCGCCAGCAGCCGAGACATTGGCGCCCACCCGCAGTATTTT.

This clonotype was recorded many times. The chain uses TRBV29-1 and TRBJ2-1; tentative D call: TRBD2 (5 bases). Trimming cost V 7 bases and J 4 bases, with 14 bases left between them. CDR1 SQVTM and CDR2 ANQGSEA come from the germline V gene. The CDR3 extends over 13 amino acids. For the CDR3, the DNA is TGCAGCGCCGTGCGACTAAATTACAATGAGCAGTTCTTC. Its translation is CSAVRLNYNEQFF.

This clonotype was picked up a small number of times. The chain couples TRBV29-1 to TRBJ1-2; no reliable D call. This CDR3 spans 14 amino acids. The germline V gene encodes CDR1 SQVTM and CDR2 ANQGSEA. V was pared by 6 bases and J by 2 bases, with 16 bases between. CDR3 nucleotides: TGCAGCGTGTACGTCGGACCGCACAACTATGGCTACACCTTC. It is translated as CSVYVGPHNYGYTF.

This clonotype showed up just a few times. This rearrangement joins TRBV15 to TRBJ2-3; the D gene is possibly TRBD2 (5 bases). V lost 3 bases to trimming and J lost 2 bases, with 9 bases between them. Germline CDR1 reads LNHNV; CDR2 reads YYDKDF (reference sequence). The CDR3 length is 14 residues. The CDR3 is CATSRDSYTDTQYF. CDR3 DNA sequence: TGTGCCACCAGCAGGGACTCTTACACAGATACGCAGTATTTT.

This chain connects TRBV3-1 to TRBJ2-7; possibly TRBD1 for D (6 bases). From germline, CDR1 is LGHDT and CDR2 YNNKEL (reference sequence). V was trimmed by 0 bases and J by 1 base, leaving 16 bases between them. This CDR3 has 17 residues. The CDR3 DNA sequence: TGTGCCAGCAGCCAAGAAATGACCAGGGGCGGTTCCTACGAGCAGTACTTC. It encodes CASSQEMTRGGSYEQYF.

With regard to this clonotype: At one end the junction does not follow the germline gene, possibly because of a read error. V is TRBV5-4 and J is TRBJ2-5; no definite D call. There are 14 residues in the CDR3. CDR1 and CDR2 (germline): SGHNT, YYREEE (reference sequence). The CDR3 DNA sequence: TGTGCCGGCAGCTTTTCTACCGGCCAAGAGACCCAGTACTTC. This gives the protein CAGSFSTGQETQYF.

Note on this clonotype: A much more abundant neighbour one base away suggests this may be a read error. The gene calls are TRBV14 and TRBJ1-4; TRBD1 might be the D (5 bases). The CDR3 is 16 residues long. The V gene's germline CDR1 is SGHDN and CDR2 FVKESK. CDR3 in amino acids: CASSTRRQGLGEKLSF. The CDR3, as DNA: TGTGCCAGCAGCACCCGCCGGCAGGGATTAGGTGAAAAACTGTCTTTT. Using reference TRBV14 and TRBJ1-4 for the parts outside the CDR3, the full variable domain is EAGVTQFPSHSVIEKGQTVTLRCDPISGHDNLYWYRRVMGKEIKFLLHFVKESKQDESGMPNNRFLAERTGGTYSTLKVQPAELEDSGVYFCASSTRRQGLGEKLSFGSGTQLSVL.

The chain uses TRBV12-3 or TRBV12-4 and TRBJ2-1, with 10 positions matching TRBD2. The CDR3 has 15 residues. The V and J ends lost 6 bases and 8 bases, in that order; junction bases with no gene match: 10. The CDR3 nucleotides are TGTGCCAGCAGCCAAGCGGGAGGGCCTTCCCATGAGCAGTTCTTC. Protein sequence: CASSQAGGPSHEQFF.

This clonotype was recorded at least ten times. The chain joins TRBV29-1 to TRBJ2-3; 10 bases are shared with TRBD2. CDR3 length: 19 amino acids. V dropped 0 bases and J dropped 4; count of bases not matched to a gene: 16. The V gene's germline CDR1 is SQVTM and CDR2 ANQGSEA. The CDR3 DNA follows: TGCAGCGTTGAAGACTTCCGGACTAGCGGAAGAAGGGTCGCAGATACGCAGTATTTT. This gives the protein CSVEDFRTSGRRVADTQYF.

This clonotype has ten or more counts. This chain links TRBV27 with TRBJ2-7; D gene ambiguous. The CDR3 has 14 amino acids. Deletions cut 4 bases from V and 5 bases from J, with 15 bases between. The germline CDR1 and CDR2 sequences are MNHEY and SMNVEV (reference sequence). CDR3 coding DNA: TGTGCCAGCAGTTCCCTTGGCCCGATGGACGAGCAGTACTTC. Protein: CASSSLGPMDEQYF.

V and J are TRBV5-1 and TRBJ2-7; D perhaps matches TRBD1 (5 bases). The CDR3 covers 13 residues. Per the germline V gene, CDR1 is SGHRS and CDR2 is YFSETQ. V lost 6 bases and J lost 3, with 13 bases in between. CDR3 sequence (DNA): TGCGCCAGCAATGGCGGACAAGACTACGAGCAGTACTTC. Amino acids: CASNGGQDYEQYF.

This clonotype was counted a few times. A clone one base away is much larger, so this may be a read error. The V and J genes are TRBV7-9 and TRBJ2-3, with 14 positions matching TRBD2. The CDR3 length is 16 residues. Germline-derived CDR1 and CDR2 are SEHNR and FQNEAQ (reference sequence). The trim removed 9 bases at V and 4 bases at J, leaving 9 bases unmatched. As DNA, the CDR3 is TGTGCCAGTCGGGGACTAGCGGGAGTTAGCTCAGATACGCAGTATTTT. It encodes CASRGLAGVSSDTQYF. The full variable domain, rest sourced from reference TRBV7-9 and TRBJ2-3, is DTGVSQNPRHKITKRGQNVTFRCDPISEHNRLYWYRQTLGQGPEFLTYFQNEAQLEKSRLLSDRFSAERPKGSFSTLEIQRTEQGDSAMYLCASRGLAGVSSDTQYFGPGTRLTVL.

This clonotype was detected many times. The chain has TRBV12-3 or TRBV12-4 and TRBJ2-3; D gene uncertain. The CDR3 is made up of 15 amino acids. Trimming pared 5 bases from V and 0 bases from J, leaving 12 bases between. The CDR3: CASSQFRLSTDTQYF. CDR3 coding DNA: TGTGCCAGCAGTCAATTCCGGTTAAGCACAGATACGCAGTATTTT.